The clone carrying this TCR beta chain has more than one count but fewer than ten. The data belong to a study of blood T cell repertoires in COVID-19. CDR1 GTSNPN and CDR2 SVGIG come from the germline V gene (reference sequence). V lost 3 bases and J lost 2; bases outside the gene matches: 6. This CDR3 contains 14 residues. TCRdb's copy holds only in-frame clones and misses some; the assay was immunoSEQ multiplex PCR. The sample includes 200,000 to 300,000 clones, 75% to 90% of them seen just once. The sequence was obtained from a man aged 40-55 years with acute or convalescent COVID-19. Specimen: peripheral blood. The rearrangement uses TRBV30 and TRBJ1-2; the match to TRBD1 covers 7 bases. The CDR3 is CAWSTGEGNYGYTF. CDR3 coding DNA: TGTGCCTGGAGCACAGGGGAAGGGAACTATGGCTACACCTTC.